The rows below give T cell receptor beta chains drawn from one sample of a study of cytomegalovirus exposure and HLA in healthy donors. The table came from immunoSEQ multiplex PCR; TCRdb's copy has only in-frame clones and leaves some out. The profile covers about 250,000 clones, with roughly 87% appearing a single time and approximately 12% taken by the ten largest. Sequencing input: PBMCs. The receptors stem from a young man in good health and CMV-seropositive. Each CDR3 is given with its conserved first and last residue. The D gene is left open where the match is weak. Clone size, where shown, is once, few, many, or a class for clones that have expanded.

d_call clone_size j_call v_call cdr3_nt cdr3_aa
NA NA TRBJ2-2 TRBV5-1 TGCGCCAGCAGCCGCCCTGGAGCGAACACCGGGGAGCTGTTTTTT CASSRPGANTGELFF
NA few TRBJ2-7 TRBV27 TGTGCCAGCAACTACGAGCAGTACTTC CASNYEQYF
NA NA TRBJ1-2 TRBV4-1 TGCGCCAGCAGCCAAGATCGAGGGTCTCGGCCCTATGGCTACACCTTC CASSQDRGSRPYGYTF
NA NA TRBJ2-7 TRBV6-5 TGTGCCAGCATTGGGGGAGGTGGGTACGAGCAGTACTTC CASIGGGGYEQYF
NA NA TRBJ2-5 TRBV29-1 TGCAGCGTTGACAGGGACCAAGAGACCCAGTACTTC CSVDRDQETQYF
TRBD2 NA TRBJ2-1 TRBV7-3 TGTGCCAGCAGCCCGACGGGACTAGCGGGAATGCATGAGCAGTTCTTC CASSPTGLAGMHEQFF
TRBD1 NA TRBJ2-7 TRBV23-1 TGCGCCAGCAGTCTAGACAGGGGGACGGGCGAGCAGTACTTC CASSLDRGTGEQYF
NA few TRBJ1-5 TRBV19 TGTGCCAGTAGTATATTGCCGTTGTTTACTAGCAATCAGCCCCAGCATTTT CASSILPLFTSNQPQHF
NA NA TRBJ1-3 TRBV6-5 TGTGCCAGCAGTGAACAGGGTTTTGGAAACACCATATATTTT CASSEQGFGNTIYF
NA NA TRBJ1-2 TRBV5-5 TGTGCCAGCAGGATCTGGGGCAGCGTGAATGGCTACACCTTC CASRIWGSVNGYTF
TRBD1 NA TRBJ2-5 TRBV2 TGTGCCAGCAGTCTCGACAGGGGTGGGTCCGGGGAGACCCAGTACTTC CASSLDRGGSGETQYF